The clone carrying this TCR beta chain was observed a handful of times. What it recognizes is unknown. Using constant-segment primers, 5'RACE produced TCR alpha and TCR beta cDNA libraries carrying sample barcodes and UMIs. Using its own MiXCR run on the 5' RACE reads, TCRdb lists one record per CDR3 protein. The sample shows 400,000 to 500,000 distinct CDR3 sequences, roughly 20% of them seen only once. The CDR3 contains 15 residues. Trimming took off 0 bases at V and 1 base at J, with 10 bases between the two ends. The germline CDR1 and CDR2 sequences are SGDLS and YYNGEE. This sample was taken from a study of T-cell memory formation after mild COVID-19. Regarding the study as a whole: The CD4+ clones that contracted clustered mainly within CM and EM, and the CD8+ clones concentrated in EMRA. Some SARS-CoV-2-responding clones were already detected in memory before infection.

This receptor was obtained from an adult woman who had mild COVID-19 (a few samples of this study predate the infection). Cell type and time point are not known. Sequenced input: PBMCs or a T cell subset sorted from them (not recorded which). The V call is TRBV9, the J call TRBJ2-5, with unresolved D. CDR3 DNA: TGTGCCAGCAGCGTAGCGCCAGGACCCCAAGAGACCCAGTACTTC. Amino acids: CASSVAPGPQETQYF.